This TCR beta chain was sequenced in a study of shared clonotypes between healthy human individuals. On the study more broadly: Donor ages ranged 18 to 49 years: a couple of women, a few men.

This CDR3 is 14 amino acids long. Germline CDR1 SGHRS, CDR2 YFSETQ. V shed 5 bases and J shed 3 bases, with 12 bases lying between them. Healthy HIV-negative adults without recent acute infections or vaccinations served as donors. Sequencing was performed with immunoSEQ multiplex PCR; in TCRdb, only in-frame clones are kept and a portion is missing. Here the sample spans 1,500,000 or so clones, 98% to 99% being singletons. The sequencing input was naive CD4+ T cells sorted from blood. Subset here: CD45RA+ positively selected. This chain links TRBV5-1 with TRBJ1-5, with TRBD1 as a possible D gene (5 bases). This clonotype originated in a man in his thirties or forties in good health. In DNA, the CDR3 is TGCGCCAGCAGTTACGACAGCGACAATCAGCCCCAGCATTTT. This codes for CASSYDSDNQPQHF.